One sample yielded the 11 T cell receptor beta chains listed below, sequenced in a study of OX40 agonist ivuxolimab in advanced cancers. The method was immunoSEQ multiplex PCR; TCRdb's version includes in-frame clones alone and lacks a portion of them. Found here are more than 100,000 clones, approximately 90% of them singletons; the top ten hold 0.9% to 1.2%. The sample in question was CD4+ or CD8+ T cells sorted from blood, obtained in a trial of the OX40 agonist ivuxolimab. The receptors were gathered from an adult with an advanced solid tumor such as melanoma, head and neck, liver or kidney cancer.

The chain carries TRBV28 and TRBJ1-2; TRBD1 might be the D (6 bases). The CDR3 contains 11 residues. With 7 bases removed from V and 6 bases from J, the gap between germline ends came to 9 bases. Germline CDR1 is MDHEN and CDR2 is SYDVKM. CDR3 amino acids: CASTAGDGYTF. CDR3 coding DNA: TGTGCCAGCACCGCAGGGGATGGCTACACCTTC.

J is TRBJ1-1 and V is TRBV5-6; a possible D gene is TRBD1 (5 bases). Trimming cost V 4 bases and J 0 bases, with 13 bases left between them. Germline loops: CDR1 SGHDT, CDR2 YYEEEE. The CDR3 is made up of 15 amino acids. DNA for the CDR3: TGTGCCAGCAGCCAGGGTGAAGGCATGAACACTGAAGCTTTCTTT. It translates to CASSQGEGMNTEAFF.

The rearrangement uses TRBV5-4 and TRBJ2-7; TRBD2 aligns across 8 bases. The V gene's germline CDR1 is SGHNT and CDR2 YYREEE (reference sequence). The CDR3 contains 15 residues. Losses at the gene ends were 3 bases for V and 2 bases for J; bases not matched to a gene: 7. CDR3 protein: CASSSGGDLAYEQYF. Written as DNA, the CDR3 is TGTGCCAGCAGCTCGGGGGGGGACTTAGCCTACGAGCAGTACTTC.

The V gene is TRBV28, the J gene TRBJ1-2; weak D call: TRBD1 (5 bases). This CDR3 is 14 amino acids long. Germline V lookup: CDR1 MDHEN, CDR2 SYDVKM. Trimming left V 5 bases short and J 14 bases short, with 24 bases between. CDR3 sequence reads: CASSTPGTVHLWTF. The CDR3 region has the DNA TGTGCCAGCAGTACGCCCGGGACGGTCCACCTTTGGACCTTC.

V usage is TRBV25-1 and J usage is TRBJ2-1; TRBD2 matches 10 bases. The trim removed 4 bases at V and 5 bases at J, leaving 8 bases unmatched. CDR3 length equals 16 residues. From germline, CDR1 is MGHDK and CDR2 SYGVNS. This CDR3 is CASSVLRTSGHNEQFF. CDR3 in DNA: TGTGCCAGCAGTGTCCTCCGGACTAGCGGTCACAATGAGCAGTTCTTC.

The rearrangement uses TRBV25-1 and TRBJ2-7; 8 bases are shared with TRBD2. Germline-derived CDR1 and CDR2 are MGHDK and SYGVNS. J gave up 1 base and V 4 bases, and 9 bases lay outside the gene matches. The CDR3 is made up of 16 amino acids. CDR3 protein: CASSVLREGWSYEQYF. In DNA form, the CDR3 reads TGTGCCAGCAGTGTACTTCGGGAGGGTTGGTCCTACGAGCAGTACTTC.

This rearrangement joins TRBV5-1 to TRBJ2-2; D is perhaps TRBD1 (5 bases). Per the germline V gene, CDR1 is SGHRS and CDR2 is YFSETQ. The CDR3 is 17 amino acids. Trimming removed 2 bases from V and 0 bases from J, with 14 bases in between. CDR3 nucleotides: TGCGCCAGCAGCTTCCTGACAGATTCCGCGAACACCGGGGAGCTGTTTTTT. Its translation is CASSFLTDSANTGELFF.

V is TRBV7-2 and J is TRBJ2-2, with 8 bases lining up with TRBD1. The CDR3 sequence is 15 residues long. Germline assignment: CDR1 SGHTA and CDR2 FQGNSA. The trim removed 5 bases at V and 7 bases at J, leaving 9 bases unmatched. The CDR3 here is CASSKDRGGVGELFF. For the CDR3, the DNA is TGTGCCAGCAGCAAAGACAGGGGTGGGGTCGGGGAGCTGTTTTTT. Full variable domain (rest looked up from reference TRBV7-2 and TRBJ2-2): GAGVSQSPSNKVTEKGKDVELRCDPISGHTALYWYRQSLGQGLEFLIYFQGNSAPDKSGLPSDRFSAERTGGSVSTLTIQRTQQEDSAVYLCASSKDRGGVGELFFGEGSRLTVL.

The rearrangement joins TRBV4-3 to TRBJ1-6; the D gene is possibly TRBD1 (5 bases). This CDR3 comprises 14 residues. V gave up 1 base and J gave up 14 bases, with 15 bases separating them. The germline V gene has CDR1 LGHNA and CDR2 YSLEER. DNA for the CDR3: TGCGCCAGCAGCCAAGGGACAAGCCTTGGGGCCCTCCACTTT. It encodes CASSQGTSLGALHF.

The CDR3 sequence: CASSPRTAGGQYNEQFF. The CDR3 bases are TGTGCCAGCTCACCACGGACTGCGGGAGGCCAATACAATGAGCAGTTCTTC. This chain uses TRBV18 with TRBJ2-1, with 8 bases identical to TRBD2. The CDR3 sequence is 17 residues long. With 1 base clipped from V and 4 bases from J, the junction kept 9 bases outside the gene matches. Germline V lookup: CDR1 KGHSH, CDR2 LQKENI. The whole variable domain, filled in from reference TRBV18 and TRBJ2-1, reads NAGVMQNPRHLVRRRGQEARLRCSPMKGHSHVYWYRQLPEEGLKFMVYLQKENIIDESGMPKERFSAEFPKEGPSILRIQQVVRGDSAAYFCASSPRTAGGQYNEQFFGPGTRLTVL.

This clone has only one observation. The chain combines TRBV6-1 with TRBJ1-3, with D hard to call. Germline CDR1 is MNHNS and CDR2 is SASEGT. The length of the CDR3 is 15 residues. V was cut by 8 bases and J by 0 bases, with 14 bases left in between. The CDR3 DNA reads as TGTGCCAGCGGGCAGAACCGAAACTCTGGAAACACCATATATTTT. This sequence encodes CASGQNRNSGNTIYF.